The T cell receptor beta chain under discussion was sequenced for a study of T cells after yellow fever vaccination. General observations from the study: In post-booster samples, most primary-vaccination clones reappeared (approximately 96% CD4, approximately 91% CD8). Though it reached lower strength, the secondary response hit its peak faster, day 5 versus 15. CD4 and CD8 compartments shared a small share of clonotypes, likely from convergent recombination.

Only a few counts were recorded for this clonotype. Its antigen is currently unknown. The CDR3 is made up of 21 amino acids. Germline lookup yields CDR1 LGHDT and CDR2 YNNKEL (reference sequence). V gave up 4 bases and J gave up 0 bases, with 28 bases separating them. TCRdb re-called the 5' RACE reads through MiXCR, storing one row per CDR3 protein. In the table there are 500,000 to 650,000 distinct CDR3 sequences, approximately 15% of which are singletons. The receptor's source is a man aged 25 to 45 who received the YFV17D yellow fever vaccine. The gene calls are TRBV3-1 and TRBJ2-4; the D gene is possibly TRBD2 (5 bases). Sequenced material: PBMCs, taken on the day of the yellow fever booster vaccination. CDR3 residues: CASSPFMLSVTTKVAKNIQYF. The DNA for the CDR3 is TGTGCCAGCAGCCCATTCATGCTTAGCGTGACCACCAAGGTAGCCAAAAACATTCAGTACTTC.